This TCR beta chain comes out of a study of T cells after yellow fever vaccination. Study results and limitations: Re-detected after boosting: most primary clones, 96% of CD4 and around 86% of CD8.

Regarding this clonotype: Its antigen is unknown.

MiXCR, applied by TCRdb to the 5' RACE reads, yields one record per CDR3 protein. The table includes hundreds of thousands of distinct CDR3 sequences, 9% to 15% detected once. This CDR3 has 16 amino acids. Trimming took 4 bases from V and 8 from J, leaving 22 bases between them. The clonotype comes from a man aged 30 to 45 who received the YFV17D yellow fever vaccine. The rearrangement uses TRBV12-3 or TRBV12-4 and TRBJ2-3, with D possibly TRBD2 on 6 matching bases. The sample in question was PBMCs, obtained on the day of the yellow fever booster vaccination. CDR3 bases: TGTGCCAGCAGTTCTCTAACGAGCGGGCGTGCCGGTACGCAGTATTTT. Translation gives CASSSLTSGRAGTQYF.